This TCR beta chain comes out of a study of response to subunit inactivated influenza vaccine. Broader study findings: The authors proposed limited new T cell recruitment per seasonal influenza vaccination.

A few counts support this clonotype. The target antigen is unknown. TCRdb itself ran the RT-PCR reads through MiXCR, one entry per CDR3 protein. Among just over 300,000 distinct CDR3 sequences, 20% to 25% were seen once, and the ten largest hold 10% to 13%. Source: PBMCs from blood, taken around 22 months after vaccination. This sequence was found in a man aged 50-75 years who received an inactivated influenza vaccine.

The CDR3 sequence: CSANRGNTEAFF. CDR3 DNA: TGCAGTGCTAACAGGGGGAACACTGAAGCTTTCTTT. The chain joins TRBV20-1 to TRBJ1-1; 7 nucleotides line up with TRBD1. Germline loops: CDR1 DFQATT, CDR2 SNEGSKA (reference sequence). The CDR3 is 12 amino acids. Trimming at V came to 4 bases and at J to 1 base, leaving 0 bases not matched to a gene.